This TCR beta chain was recovered during a study of T cell responses to AZD1222 COVID-19 vaccine. Findings of the study overall: Among vaccine-associated CD4 TCRs, coverage spanned spike, with dominance at 160-218 and 743-854. At baseline, seropositivity was found in only five or six AZD1222 recipients. The donors showed a predominance of white British ancestry and of females, with possible underestimation of clonal diversity.

V shed 4 bases and J shed 4 bases, with 11 bases lying between them. The CDR3 sequence is 14 residues long. Germline V gene data show CDR1 as SGHAT and CDR2 as FQNNGV. Comments on this clone: The antigen is undetermined.

Only in-frame clones appear in the TCRdb table, and some are missing; sequencing was by immunoSEQ multiplex PCR. The repertoire holds approximately 100,000 clones, with around 93% as singletons. The chain couples TRBV11-2 to TRBJ1-5; D gene unclear. The TCR originated in an adult in good health. Sequencing used peripheral blood, obtained on day 0 of AZD1222 vaccination. In nucleotides, the CDR3 is TGTGCCAGCAGCTCCTCGTTCGGAAATCAGCCCCAGCATTTT. It yields the protein CASSSSFGNQPQHF.